A single TCR beta chain is shown here with its context. The source of the sample is a study of cytomegalovirus exposure and HLA in healthy donors. Primers for the PCR totalled 60 Vbeta and 13 Jbeta. The repertoire was sequenced with immunoSEQ multiplex PCR; TCRdb's copy has only in-frame clones and lacks some. Among about 200,000 clones, about 76% were seen once, and the ten largest hold 1.6%. Sequences were obtained from PBMCs. The TCR comes from a woman in her 50s in good health and CMV-seronegative.

CDR3 region: CSVEGQGTYEQYF. In DNA form, the CDR3 reads TGCAGCGTTGAAGGACAGGGGACCTACGAGCAGTACTTC. The chain recombines TRBV29-1 with TRBJ2-7; 8 bases are shared with TRBD1. J gave up 2 bases and V 1 base, and 1 base lay outside the gene matches. The germline CDR1 and CDR2 sequences are SQVTM and ANQGSEA. The CDR3 runs to 13 residues.